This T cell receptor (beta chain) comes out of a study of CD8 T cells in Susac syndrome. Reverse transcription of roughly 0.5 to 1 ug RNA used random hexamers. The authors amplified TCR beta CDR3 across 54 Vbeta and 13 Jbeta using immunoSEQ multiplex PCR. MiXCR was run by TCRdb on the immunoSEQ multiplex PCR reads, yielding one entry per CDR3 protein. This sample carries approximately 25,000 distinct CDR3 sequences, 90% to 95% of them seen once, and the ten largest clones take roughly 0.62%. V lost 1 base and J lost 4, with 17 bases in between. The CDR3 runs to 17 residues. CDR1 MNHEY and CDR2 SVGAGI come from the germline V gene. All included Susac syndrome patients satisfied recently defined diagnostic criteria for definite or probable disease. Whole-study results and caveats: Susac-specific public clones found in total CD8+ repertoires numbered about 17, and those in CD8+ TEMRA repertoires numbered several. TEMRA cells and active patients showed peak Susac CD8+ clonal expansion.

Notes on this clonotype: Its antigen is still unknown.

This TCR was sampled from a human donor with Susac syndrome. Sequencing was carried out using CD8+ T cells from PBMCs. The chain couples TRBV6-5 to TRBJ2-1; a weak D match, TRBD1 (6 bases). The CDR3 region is CASSYWVGDTYYNEQFF. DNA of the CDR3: TGTGCCAGCAGTTACTGGGTGGGGGACACGTATTACAATGAGCAGTTCTTC.